This T cell receptor (beta chain) is from a study of shared clonotypes between healthy human individuals. Notes on this clone: Other DNA sequences from this sample encode an identical CDR3 as well.

Unmatched junction bases numbered 6, after V lost 5 bases and J lost 0 bases. Germline V CDR1 and CDR2: SGHTA, FQGNSA. The CDR3 consists of 16 residues. The protocol was immunoSEQ multiplex PCR, while the TCRdb copy is restricted to in-frame clones and leaves out a portion. The sample contains 950,000 to 1,100,000 clones, roughly 80% of which appear only once. Material for sequencing was memory CD4+ T cells sorted from blood. As to subset: CD45RA-negative fraction. The chain joins TRBV7-2 to TRBJ1-3; TRBD1 matches 8 bases. The sequence was obtained from a man between 18 and 29 years old in good health. The CDR3 bases are TGTGCCAGCAGCGAGAGTCAGGGGGCCTCTGGAAACACCATATATTTT. It specifies CASSESQGASGNTIYF.